The text below deals with one T cell receptor beta chain. This clonotype was counted between two and nine times. This receptor's antigen is unknown. No base-level quality is on record; no much larger clone is a single base apart. The data derive from a study of T cell repertoires in cytomegalovirus infection (dated by TCRdb to between 2019 and 2020). Describing the broader study: Alongside well-studied HLA-B-restricted epitopes, the peptide stimulations were aimed at recently identified HLA-C-restricted CMV epitopes, whose presentation resists viral immunomodulation. Donor HLA type was relevant to the analysis, because carriage of CMV infection together with the matching HLA type was indicated by public TCR beta signatures. General findings and caveats noted by the study authors: The ex vivo response was dominated by HLA-C-restricted CMV-specific TCR beta clonotypes, which also provided the single most frequent clonotype in two of eight donors. Carriers of CMV infection plus the relevant HLA type were discriminated by the cumulative frequency of public TCR beta family members in the study cohort and in an independent roughly 400-donor cohort.

Sequenced on an Illumina HiSeq 1500. Through fastp at Q25 and MiXCR, TCRdb rebuilt clones from the public reads, retaining in-frame beta chains. Each entry is one CDR3 protein sequence, shown with its most common DNA and genes. For this sample the table gives hundreds of thousands of distinct CDR3 sequences, of which around 30% were detected only once. The ten largest account for 11% to 15% of the sample. The sample's treatment or condition label is to be understood as: in vitro stimulation with specific CMV peptide epitopes to enrich CMV-specific T cells. The germline V gene (reference sequence) sets CDR1 to SEHNR and CDR2 to FQNEAQ. V and J are trimmed by 5 bases and 1 base, and the gene matches miss 7 bases of the junction. The CDR3 runs 15 residues from the cysteine to the phenylalanine. Only CDR3 DNA is held: 45 bases, read in frame from base 1.

The input for sequencing was cultured CD8+ T cells from PBMCs, taken from culture after CMV antigen stimulation. The receptor chain draws on TRBV7-9 and TRBJ2-5; a stretch of 7 junction bases matches TRBD1. The receptor's source is a human donor in good health (CMV status not recorded). Some clones in this sample may be carry-over from other donors' samples. The encoded CDR3 is CASSPNRGPQETQYF. The DNA is TGTGCCAGCAGCCCGAACAGGGGACCCCAAGAGACCCAGTACTTC.